Below, one TCR beta chain is given with its context. These data come from a study of shared clonotypes between healthy human individuals. The protocol was immunoSEQ multiplex PCR, while the TCRdb copy is restricted to in-frame clones and leaves out a portion. This sample has 780,000 or so clones; 72% occur once, and the top ten carry over 1.5%. Germline V CDR1 and CDR2: SNHLY, FYNNEI. The length of the CDR3 is 15 residues. V lost 6 bases to trimming and J lost 5 bases; unmatched junction nucleotides: 8. This TCR came from a woman in her twenties or thirties in good health. The sample taken for sequencing was memory CD4+ T cells sorted from blood. The subset: CD45RA-negative fraction. V and J are TRBV2 and TRBJ1-4; 8 bases fit TRBD1. CDR3 sequence (DNA): TGTGCCAGCAGGATCCAGGGGGCGTTAAATGAAAAACTGTTTTTT. Its protein is CASRIQGALNEKLFF.